A single T cell receptor (beta chain) is shown here with its context. The antigen is not known. These data are taken from a study of shared clonotypes between healthy human individuals. General study results and limits: Incompleteness in sorted-subset sequencing, despite large depth, was shown by rarefaction. A reduction in generation probabilities was seen for non-shared clonotypes relative to those shared by all four donors.

Germline V gives CDR1 MNHNY, CDR2 SVGAGI (reference sequence). The length of the CDR3 is 14 residues. With 0 bases removed from V and 4 bases from J, the gap between germline ends came to 7 bases. The material for each subset, its genomic DNA, was split evenly across several immunoSEQ plates. Sequencing was performed with immunoSEQ multiplex PCR; in TCRdb, only in-frame clones are kept and a portion is missing. The sample consists of some 900,000 clones, 70% to 85% of them appearing once. This TCR was recovered from a young man in good health. The sequenced material came from memory CD4+ T cells sorted from blood. Subset in this sample: CD45RA-negative fraction. The genes are TRBV6-6 and TRBJ1-5, with D unresolved. As DNA, the CDR3 is TGTGCCAGCAGTTACTCAGGAGTTAATCAGCCCCAGCATTTT. Protein product: CASSYSGVNQPQHF.